Listed here are 16 T cell receptor beta chains from one sample, sequenced in a study of T cell repertoires in cytomegalovirus infection. A single record per CDR3 protein comes from TCRdb applying MiXCR to the reads. The table lists approximately 910,000 distinct CDR3 sequences, around 31% of them singletons. These receptors are not linked to any known antigen. The sample was cultured CD8+ T cells from PBMCs, taken from culture after CMV antigen stimulation. Source of these receptors: a human donor in good health (CMV status not recorded). Some clones in this sample may be carry-over from other donors' samples.

This clonotype was observed a few times. The rearrangement links TRBV7-9 to TRBJ1-5; D is unresolved. The CDR3 is 15 residues long. Germline values: CDR1 SEHNR, CDR2 FQNEAQ (reference sequence). The V end lost 5 bases, the J end lost 0 bases, and 11 bases lay between the germline ends. The CDR3 coding sequence is TGTGCCAGCAGCGCCTCCGCGTATAGCAATCAGCCCCAGCATTTT. Its protein is CASSASAYSNQPQHF.

For the CDR3, the DNA is TGCGCCAGCAGCCAATTTCGGGACGGCCAGAATTCACCCCTCCACTTT. It is translated as CASSQFRDGQNSPLHF. The chain has TRBV4-1 and TRBJ1-6, with D perhaps matching TRBD1 (5 bases). The CDR3 consists of 16 residues. Trimming pared 2 bases from V and 7 bases from J, leaving 15 bases between. Germline loops: CDR1 MGHRA, CDR2 YSYEKL.

This clonotype came up a few times. The chain joins TRBV27 to TRBJ2-5, with 12 bases identical to TRBD2. Germline V gives CDR1 MNHEY, CDR2 SMNVEV (reference sequence). The CDR3 is 13 amino acids. V shed 4 bases and J 11 bases; nucleotides not matched to a gene: 5. The CDR3 spells CASSSASGGAQYF. In DNA form, the CDR3 reads TGTGCCAGCAGTTCGGCTAGCGGGGGGGCTCAGTACTTC.

V gene TRBV12-5 combines with J gene TRBJ2-5; 9 nucleotides align to TRBD1. Germline V gene lookup returns CDR1 LGHNT and CDR2 FRNRAP. This CDR3 is built from 16 residues. The J segment lost 5 bases and the V segment lost 5 bases, leaving 12 bases of the junction unmatched. CDR3 nucleotides: TGTGCTAGTGGTCCCACAGGGGGCGCTTCATTTGAGACCCAGTACTTC. Translating it yields CASGPTGGASFETQYF.

The genes are TRBV7-2 and TRBJ2-1; D is unresolved. This CDR3 comprises 13 residues. From germline, CDR1 is SGHTA and CDR2 FQGNSA. Trimming took off 1 base at V and 8 bases at J, with 9 bases between the two ends. The CDR3 loop is CASSLVSEYEQFF. The CDR3, as DNA: TGTGCCAGCAGCTTAGTCAGTGAGTATGAGCAGTTCTTC. Full variable domain (remainder filled in from reference TRBV7-2 and TRBJ2-1): GAGVSQSPSNKVTEKGKDVELRCDPISGHTALYWYRQSLGQGLEFLIYFQGNSAPDKSGLPSDRFSAERTGGSVSTLTIQRTQQEDSAVYLCASSLVSEYEQFFGPGTRLTVL.

The table lists this clonotype with a few counts. The J gene is TRBJ2-5, the V gene TRBV6-5; 11 bases map to TRBD1. The CDR3 length is 17 residues. Unmatched junction bases numbered 6, after V lost 0 bases and J lost 3 bases. Per germline, CDR1 MNHEY and CDR2 SVGAGI. In DNA form, the CDR3 reads TGTGCCAGCAGTTACTCACCGGGACAGGGGGTTGAAGAGACCCAGTACTTC. As protein: CASSYSPGQGVEETQYF.

This clonotype was counted only a few times. DNA of the CDR3: TGCGCCAGCAGCCAGCCTGGGCGGGGGGGCTTTCAAGAGCAGTTCTTC. This codes for CASSQPGRGGFQEQFF. The chain employs TRBV4-1 and TRBJ2-1, with 9 bases identical to TRBD2. Trimming took 3 bases from V and 10 from J; bases not matched to a gene: 13. Germline V CDR1 and CDR2: MGHRA, YSYEKL. This CDR3 has 16 amino acids.

This clonotype turned up a few times. The chain couples TRBV29-1 to TRBJ2-1; 16 bases line up with TRBD2. The V and J ends lost 6 bases and 4 bases, in that order; junction bases with no gene match: 6. Per the germline V gene, CDR1 is SQVTM and CDR2 is ANQGSEA. The CDR3 length is 16 residues. The chain's CDR3 is CSVTGTSGGAYNEQFF. For the CDR3, the DNA is TGCAGCGTGACCGGGACTAGCGGGGGGGCGTACAATGAGCAGTTCTTC.

This clonotype was picked up many times. The chain has TRBV7-6 and TRBJ2-5, with 8 bases matching TRBD1. The CDR3 is made up of 16 amino acids. CDR1 is SGHVS, CDR2 FNYEAQ, per germline. V gave up 4 bases and J gave up 0 bases; unmatched junction bases: 7. CDR3 loop: CASSYPSDRDQETQYF. In DNA form, the CDR3 reads TGTGCCAGCAGCTATCCCTCGGACAGGGACCAAGAGACCCAGTACTTC.

This clonotype showed up many times. The chain uses TRBV7-2 and TRBJ2-7; D is possibly TRBD1 (6 bases). Germline CDR1 and CDR2: SGHTA and FQGNSA. This CDR3 has 15 residues. V was shortened by 4 bases and J by 2 bases, with 15 bases between the two germline ends. The CDR3 DNA follows: TGTGCCAGCAGCTCCCAGGACAGCAATACCTACGAGCAGTACGTC. Its protein product is CASSSQDSNTYEQYV.

The chain uses TRBV7-2 and TRBJ2-5; TRBD2 might be the D (6 bases). V was trimmed by 5 bases and J by 1 base, leaving 17 bases between them. CDR1 SGHTA and CDR2 FQGNSA come from the germline V gene. The CDR3 consists of 16 residues. CDR3 loop: CASSPGLSVPQETQYF. The CDR3 DNA follows: TGTGCCAGCAGCCCCGGACTATCGGTTCCCCAAGAGACCCAGTACTTC.

This clonotype was picked up a small number of times. The V call is TRBV6-1, the J call TRBJ2-3; 7 nucleotides align to TRBD1. The J segment lost 4 bases and the V segment lost 3 bases, leaving 1 base of the junction unmatched. The CDR3 covers 13 residues. Germline loops: CDR1 MNHNS, CDR2 SASEGT. DNA of the CDR3: TGTGCCAGCAGTGATACAGGGGCAGATACGCAGTATTTT. Its protein product is CASSDTGADTQYF.

The chain combines TRBV6-1 with TRBJ2-3, with a weak D call TRBD1 (5 bases). V lost 7 bases to trimming and J lost 4 bases, with 9 bases between them. Germline V gives CDR1 MNHNS, CDR2 SASEGT. There are 12 residues in the CDR3. CDR3 DNA: TGTGCCAGCATTCAGGGATCAGATACGCAGTATTTT. It encodes CASIQGSDTQYF.

The rearrangement uses TRBV2 and TRBJ2-3; D is unresolved. The V gene lost 3 bases and the J gene lost 4 bases, with 8 bases spanning the gap. Germline lookup yields CDR1 SNHLY and CDR2 FYNNEI. The CDR3 has 13 amino acids. CDR3 DNA sequence: TGTGCCAGCAGTGACCCCACTTCAGATACGCAGTATTTT. Its translation: CASSDPTSDTQYF. Supplemented by reference TRBV2 and TRBJ2-3, the full variable domain reads EPEVTQTPSHQVTQMGQEVILRCVPISNHLYFYWYRQILGQKVEFLVSFYNNEISEKSEIFDDQFSVERPDGSNFTLKIRSTKLEDSAMYFCASSDPTSDTQYFGPGTRLTVL.

V usage is TRBV4-3 and J usage is TRBJ1-1, with unresolved D. The germline V gene has CDR1 LGHNA and CDR2 YSLEER. Trimming removed 3 bases from V and 1 base from J, with 6 bases in between. The CDR3 length is 13 residues. DNA of the CDR3: TGCGCCAGCAGCCATTTCTCGAACACTGAAGCTTTCTTT. It encodes CASSHFSNTEAFF.

The table lists this clonotype with many counts. The chain has TRBV7-9 and TRBJ2-7; 8 bases align to TRBD2. Trimming took 5 bases from V and 3 from J; bases not matched to a gene: 12. The CDR3 extends over 16 amino acids. In germline, CDR1 is SEHNR, CDR2 FQNEAQ (reference sequence). CDR3 bases: TGTGCCAGCAGCGCAAGCGGGGGCCGGGTCTTCTACGAGCAGTACTTC. Translation: CASSASGGRVFYEQYF.